The 10 T cell receptor beta chains in this list originate from one sample, sequenced in a study of multiple sclerosis patients with progressive multifocal leukoencephalopathy. The sample's time point: around 12 months of natalizumab therapy. This table comes from immunoSEQ multiplex PCR, and its TCRdb copy is limited to in-frame clones, with some not included. The table records more than 20,000 clones, approximately 90% of them present only once. Sequenced here: PBMCs, sampled from a patient treated with natalizumab. Source of these receptors: a man aged 25-45 years with multiple sclerosis.

The chain recombines TRBV5-1 with TRBJ2-5; 7 nucleotides match TRBD1. CDR3 length equals 13 residues. J lost 3 bases, V lost 4 bases, and 3 bases had no gene match. Germline V lookup: CDR1 SGHRS, CDR2 YFSETQ. CDR3 in DNA: TGCGCCAGCAGCCTGGGGACAGAAGAGACCCAGTACTTC. Its translation: CASSLGTEETQYF.

This chain joins TRBV10-3 and TRBJ1-5, with D possibly matching TRBD1 (6 bases). Germline V lookup: CDR1 ENHRY, CDR2 SYGVKD. V lost 4 bases and J 1 base, leaving 11 bases between the germline ends. The CDR3 length is 15 residues. Written as DNA, the CDR3 is TGTGCCATCAGTGCACAGGGACTCAGCAATCAGCCCCAGCATTTT. It specifies CAISAQGLSNQPQHF.

The chain joins TRBV5-1 to TRBJ2-7; 13 positions match TRBD2. Losses at the gene ends were 4 bases for V and 3 bases for J; bases not matched to a gene: 7. CDR1 and CDR2 (germline): SGHRS, YFSETQ. The CDR3 spans 16 residues. CDR3 in DNA: TGCGCCAGCAGCAACGGACTAGCGGGAGCCCTCTACGAGCAGTACTTC. Encoded protein: CASSNGLAGALYEQYF.

The chain employs TRBV6-5 and TRBJ2-7, with 11 positions matching TRBD2. With V trimmed by 2 bases and J by 5 bases, 5 bases remained unmatched. The germline V gene encodes CDR1 MNHEY and CDR2 SVGAGI. The CDR3 spans 15 residues. The CDR3 spells CASSYTSGSGNEQYF. The CDR3, as DNA: TGTGCCAGCAGTTACACTAGCGGGAGCGGGAACGAGCAGTACTTC.

The rearrangement uses TRBV27 and TRBJ1-5; TRBD1 might be the D (6 bases). The CDR3 totals 15 residues. Germline CDR1 MNHEY, CDR2 SMNVEV (reference sequence). V lost 8 bases to trimming and J lost 1 base, with 15 bases between them. CDR3 in DNA: TGTGCCAGCCGAGCTCGGACAGCCAGCAATCAGCCCCAGCATTTT. Its protein product is CASRARTASNQPQHF.

The V and J genes are TRBV6-1 and TRBJ1-4; D remains ambiguous. CDR1 MNHNS and CDR2 SASEGT come from the germline V gene. This CDR3 contains 14 residues. V lost 1 base and J lost 8, with 11 bases in between. Here the CDR3 DNA reads TGTGCCAGCAGTGAAGGTGCAGAAGGAGAAAAACTGTTTTTT. Protein product: CASSEGAEGEKLFF.

The chain recombines TRBV11-3 with TRBJ1-2; D is unresolved. Trimming stripped 0 bases from V and 4 bases from J, with 12 bases between. Germline values: CDR1 SGHNT, CDR2 YENEEA. CDR3 length: 15 amino acids. CDR3 nucleotides: TGTGCCAGCAGCTTAGAGGCAGTATCCCCCTATGGCTACACCTTC. It yields the protein CASSLEAVSPYGYTF. The complete variable domain, with remaining parts taken from reference TRBV11-3 and TRBJ1-2, reads EAGVVQSPRYKIIEKKQPVAFWCNPISGHNTLYWYLQNLGQGPELLIRYENEEAVDDSQLPKDRFSAERLKGVDSTLKIQPAELGDSAVYLCASSLEAVSPYGYTFGSGTRLTVV.

This clone occurred once. V usage is TRBV19 and J usage is TRBJ2-1; no reliable D call. Trimming shortened V by 3 bases and J by 2 bases, and 14 bases separated the two germline ends. There are 16 residues in the CDR3. Germline lookup yields CDR1 LNHDA and CDR2 SQIVND (reference sequence). In DNA form, the CDR3 reads TGTGCCAGTAGTATTCGATCGAAGGGAACCTACAATGAGCAGTTCTTC. The encoded protein is CASSIRSKGTYNEQFF.

This chain joins TRBV6-6 and TRBJ2-7; D assignment may be TRBD1 or TRBD2 (5 bases each). Germline V gene lookup returns CDR1 MNHNY and CDR2 SVGAGI (reference sequence). Trimming cost V 6 bases and J 1 base, with 10 bases left between them. The CDR3 covers 13 residues. The CDR3 nucleotides read TGTGCCAGCAGCTTGGGACGATCCTACGAGCAGTACTTC. Its protein is CASSLGRSYEQYF.

In its sample, this clone was seen once. The chain combines TRBV6-1 with TRBJ2-1; no firm D call. Trimming took 4 bases from V and 4 from J, leaving 14 bases between them. In germline, CDR1 is MNHNS, CDR2 SASEGT. The CDR3 contains 15 residues. CDR3 protein: CASSGGPTIYNEQFF. DNA for the CDR3: TGTGCCAGCAGTGGTGGTCCGACCATTTACAATGAGCAGTTCTTC.